This TCR beta chain is from a study of blood T cell repertoires in COVID-19. The repertoire was sequenced with immunoSEQ multiplex PCR; TCRdb's copy has only in-frame clones and lacks some. The sample carries about 150,000 clones, around 83% recorded once. Sequencing was performed on peripheral blood. The receptor's source is an older woman with COVID-19, enrolled during active disease.

This chain's CDR3 is CASSSPPGGRTEAFF. CDR3 nucleotide sequence: TGTGCCAGCAGCTCCCCCCCAGGGGGGCGCACTGAAGCTTTCTTT. The rearrangement joins TRBV7-9 to TRBJ1-1; 7 nucleotides align to TRBD1. This CDR3 region has 15 residues. Germline CDR1 is SEHNR and CDR2 is FQNEAQ (reference sequence). Trimming at V came to 4 bases and at J to 4 bases, leaving 9 bases not matched to a gene.